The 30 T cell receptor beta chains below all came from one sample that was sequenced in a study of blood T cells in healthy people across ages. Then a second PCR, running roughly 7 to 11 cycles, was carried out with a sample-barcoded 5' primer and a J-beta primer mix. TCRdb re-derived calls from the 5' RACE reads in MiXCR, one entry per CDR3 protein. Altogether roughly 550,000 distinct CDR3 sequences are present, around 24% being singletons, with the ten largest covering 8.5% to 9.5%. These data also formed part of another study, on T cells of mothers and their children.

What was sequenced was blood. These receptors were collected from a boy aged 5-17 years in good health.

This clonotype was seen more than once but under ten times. DNA of the CDR3: TGTGCCAGCAGCTCATGGGAAGAGACCCAGTACTTC. It yields the protein CASSSWEETQYF. The chain is built from TRBV7-2 and TRBJ2-5; D call uncertain. Germline values: CDR1 SGHTA, CDR2 FQGNSA. The CDR3 totals 12 residues. The ends were cut back, 4 bases at V and 3 bases at J, with 6 bases in the middle.

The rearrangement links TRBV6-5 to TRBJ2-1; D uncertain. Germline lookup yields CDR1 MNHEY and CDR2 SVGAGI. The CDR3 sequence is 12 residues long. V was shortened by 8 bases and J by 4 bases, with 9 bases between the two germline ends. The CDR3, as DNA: TGTGCCAGCGGGCCAGATTACAATGAGCAGTTCTTC. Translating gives CASGPDYNEQFF.

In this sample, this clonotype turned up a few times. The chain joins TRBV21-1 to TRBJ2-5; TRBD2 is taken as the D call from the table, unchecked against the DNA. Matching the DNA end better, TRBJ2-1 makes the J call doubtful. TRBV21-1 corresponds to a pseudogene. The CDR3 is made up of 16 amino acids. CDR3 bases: TGTGCCAGCAGCAAAGGTAGTAGCGGGAGGGTCAATGAGCAGTTCTTC. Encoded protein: CASSKGSSGRVNEQFF.

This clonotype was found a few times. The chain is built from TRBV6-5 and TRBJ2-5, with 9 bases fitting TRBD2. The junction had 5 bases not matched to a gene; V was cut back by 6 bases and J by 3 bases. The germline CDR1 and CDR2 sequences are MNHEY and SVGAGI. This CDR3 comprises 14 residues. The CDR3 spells CASREIAGEETQYF. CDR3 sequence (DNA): TGTGCCAGCAGAGAAATAGCGGGAGAAGAGACCCAGTACTTC.

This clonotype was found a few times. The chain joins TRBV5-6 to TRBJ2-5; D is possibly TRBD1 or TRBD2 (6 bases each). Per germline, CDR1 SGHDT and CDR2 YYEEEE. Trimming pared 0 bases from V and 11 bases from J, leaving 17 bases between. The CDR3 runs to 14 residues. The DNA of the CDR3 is TGTGCCAGCAGCTTGGGGACGGGGGCGGTGGAGCAGTACTTC. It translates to CASSLGTGAVEQYF.

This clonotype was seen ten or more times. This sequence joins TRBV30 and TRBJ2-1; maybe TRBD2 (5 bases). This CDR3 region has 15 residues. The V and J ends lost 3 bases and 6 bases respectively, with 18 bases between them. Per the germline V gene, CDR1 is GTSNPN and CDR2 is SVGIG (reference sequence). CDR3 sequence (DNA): TGTGCCTGGAGCGAGGGCTTAGGTCAGATCAATGAGCAGTTCTTC. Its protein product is CAWSEGLGQINEQFF.

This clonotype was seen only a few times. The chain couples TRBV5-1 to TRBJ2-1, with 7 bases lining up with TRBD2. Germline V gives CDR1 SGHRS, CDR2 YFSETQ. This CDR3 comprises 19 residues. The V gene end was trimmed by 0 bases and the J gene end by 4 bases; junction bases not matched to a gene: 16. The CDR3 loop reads CASSLGRLAAFTMYNEQFF. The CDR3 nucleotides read TGCGCCAGCAGCTTGGGCCGACTAGCCGCCTTTACGATGTACAATGAGCAGTTCTTC.

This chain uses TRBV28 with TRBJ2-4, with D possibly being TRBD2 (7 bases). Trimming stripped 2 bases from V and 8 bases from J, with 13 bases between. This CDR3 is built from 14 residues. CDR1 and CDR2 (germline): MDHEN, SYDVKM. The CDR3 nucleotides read TGTGCCAGCAGTTTAGGGGGGGCCTGGGACATTCAGTACTTC. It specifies CASSLGGAWDIQYF.

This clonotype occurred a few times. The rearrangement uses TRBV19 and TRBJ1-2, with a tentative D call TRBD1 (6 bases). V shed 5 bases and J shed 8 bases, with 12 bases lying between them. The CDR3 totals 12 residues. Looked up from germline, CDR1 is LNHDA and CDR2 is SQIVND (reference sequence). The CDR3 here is CASSSQGGGYTF. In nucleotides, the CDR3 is TGTGCCAGTAGTTCACAGGGAGGAGGCTACACCTTC.

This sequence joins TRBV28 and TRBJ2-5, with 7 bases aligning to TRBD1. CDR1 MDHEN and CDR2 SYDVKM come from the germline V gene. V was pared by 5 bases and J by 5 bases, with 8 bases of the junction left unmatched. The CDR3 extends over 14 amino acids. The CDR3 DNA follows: TGTGCCAGCAGTGACAGGGTCACCGGGGAGACCCAGTACTTC. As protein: CASSDRVTGETQYF.

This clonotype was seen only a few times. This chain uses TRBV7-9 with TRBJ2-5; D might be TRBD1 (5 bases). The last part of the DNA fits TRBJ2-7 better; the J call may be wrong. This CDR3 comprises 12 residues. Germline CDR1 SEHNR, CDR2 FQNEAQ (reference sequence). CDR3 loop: CAGTPQGHEQYF. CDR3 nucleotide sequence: TGTGCCGGAACTCCTCAGGGCCACGAGCAGTACTTC.

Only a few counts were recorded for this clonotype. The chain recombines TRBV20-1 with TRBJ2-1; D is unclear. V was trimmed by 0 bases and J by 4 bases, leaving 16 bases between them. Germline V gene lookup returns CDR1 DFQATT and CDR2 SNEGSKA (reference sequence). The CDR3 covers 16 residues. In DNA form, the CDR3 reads TGCAGTGCTAGAGATGTGAAGGCCCGCGCATACAATGAGCAGTTCTTC. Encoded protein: CSARDVKARAYNEQFF.

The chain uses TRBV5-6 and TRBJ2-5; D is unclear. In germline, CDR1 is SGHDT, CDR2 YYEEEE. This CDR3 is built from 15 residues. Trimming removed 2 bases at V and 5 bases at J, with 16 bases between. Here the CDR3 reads CASSFLAIAGETQYF. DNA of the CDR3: TGTGCCAGCAGCTTCTTGGCAATAGCTGGGGAGACCCAGTACTTC.

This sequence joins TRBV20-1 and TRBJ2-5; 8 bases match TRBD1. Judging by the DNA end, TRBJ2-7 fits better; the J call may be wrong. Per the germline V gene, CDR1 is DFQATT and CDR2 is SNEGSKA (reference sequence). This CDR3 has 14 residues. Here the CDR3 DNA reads TGCAGTGCTGTAACCTCGGGACAGGTCTTCGAGCAGTACTTC. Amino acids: CSAVTSGQVFEQYF.

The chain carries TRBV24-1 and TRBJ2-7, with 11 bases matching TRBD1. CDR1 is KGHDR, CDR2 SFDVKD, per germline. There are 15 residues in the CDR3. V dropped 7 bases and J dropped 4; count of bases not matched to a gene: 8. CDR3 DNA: TGTGCCACCAGCCTCGGGACAGGGGGAGGGTACGAGCAGTACTTC. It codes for CATSLGTGGGYEQYF.

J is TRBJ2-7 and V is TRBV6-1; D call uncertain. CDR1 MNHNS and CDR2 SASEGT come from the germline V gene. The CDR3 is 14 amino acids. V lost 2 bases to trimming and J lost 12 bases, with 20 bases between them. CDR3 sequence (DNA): TGTGCCAGCAGTGAACTTGTCCCCGAGAGAACGGGGTACTTC. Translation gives CASSELVPERTGYF.

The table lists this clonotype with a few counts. The DNA of the CDR3 is TGTGCCAGCAGTCCCGTGGGTCAGAGATCATTTGGCTACACCTTC. This codes for CASSPVGQRSFGYTF. The chain is built from TRBV28 and TRBJ1-2; no clear D. Germline values: CDR1 MDHEN, CDR2 SYDVKM. This CDR3 comprises 15 residues. V lost 5 bases, J lost 7 bases, and 20 bases lay in between.

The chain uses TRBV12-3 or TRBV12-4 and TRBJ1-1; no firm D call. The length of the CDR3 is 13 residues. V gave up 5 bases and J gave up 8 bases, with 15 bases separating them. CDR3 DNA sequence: TGTGCCAGCAGTCCCCCGCTGCCAGGCGAAGCTTTCTTT. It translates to CASSPPLPGEAFF.

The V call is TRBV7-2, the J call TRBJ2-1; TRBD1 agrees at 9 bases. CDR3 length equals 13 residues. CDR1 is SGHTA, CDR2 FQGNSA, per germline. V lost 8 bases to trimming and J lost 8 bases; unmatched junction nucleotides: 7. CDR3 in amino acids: CASRDRVMHEQFF. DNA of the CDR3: TGTGCCAGCCGGGACAGGGTTATGCATGAGCAGTTCTTC.

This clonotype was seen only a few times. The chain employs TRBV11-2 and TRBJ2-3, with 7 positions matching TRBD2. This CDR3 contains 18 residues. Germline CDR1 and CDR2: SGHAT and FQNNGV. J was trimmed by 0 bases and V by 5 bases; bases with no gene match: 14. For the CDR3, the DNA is TGTGCCAGCAGCAGGACCTCGGGACTACCCAAGAGCACAGATACGCAGTATTTT. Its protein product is CASSRTSGLPKSTDTQYF. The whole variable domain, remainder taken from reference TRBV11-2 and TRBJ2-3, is EAGVAQSPRYKIIEKRQSVAFWCNPISGHATLYWYQQILGQGPKLLIQFQNNGVVDDSQLPKDRFSAERLKGVDSTLKIQPAKLEDSAVYLCASSRTSGLPKSTDTQYFGPGTRLTVL.

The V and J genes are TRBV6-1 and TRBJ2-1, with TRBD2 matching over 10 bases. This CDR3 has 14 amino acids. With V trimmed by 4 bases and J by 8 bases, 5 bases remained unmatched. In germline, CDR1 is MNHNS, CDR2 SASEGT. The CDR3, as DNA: TGTGCCAGCAGTGCTAGCGGGAGCTCTTATGAGCAGTTCTTC. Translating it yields CASSASGSSYEQFF.

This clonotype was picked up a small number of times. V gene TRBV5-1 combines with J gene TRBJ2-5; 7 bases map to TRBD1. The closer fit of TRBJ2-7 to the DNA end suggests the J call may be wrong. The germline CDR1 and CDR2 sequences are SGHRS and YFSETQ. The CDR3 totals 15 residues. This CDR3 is CASSLTRQGLGEQYF. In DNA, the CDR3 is TGCGCCAGCAGCCTAACAAGACAGGGTCTGGGCGAGCAGTACTTC.

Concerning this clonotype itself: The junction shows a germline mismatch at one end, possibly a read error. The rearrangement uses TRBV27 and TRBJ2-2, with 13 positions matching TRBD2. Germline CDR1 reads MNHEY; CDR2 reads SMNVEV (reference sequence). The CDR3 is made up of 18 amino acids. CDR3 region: CASSGRLAGGPGTGELLF. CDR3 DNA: TGTGCCAGCAGTGGCAGACTAGCGGGGGGCCCAGGGACCGGGGAGCTGCTTTTT.

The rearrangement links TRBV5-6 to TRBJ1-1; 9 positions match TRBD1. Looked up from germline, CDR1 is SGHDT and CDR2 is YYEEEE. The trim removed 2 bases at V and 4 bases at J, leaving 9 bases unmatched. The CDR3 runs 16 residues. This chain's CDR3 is CASSLGQGLLVTEAFF. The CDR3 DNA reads TGTGCCAGCAGCTTAGGACAGGGGCTACTTGTCACTGAAGCTTTCTTT.

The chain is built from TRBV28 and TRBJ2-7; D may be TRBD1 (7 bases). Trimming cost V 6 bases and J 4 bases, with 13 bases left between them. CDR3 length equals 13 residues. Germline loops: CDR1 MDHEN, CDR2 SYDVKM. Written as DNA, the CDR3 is TGTGCCAGCAGCAGGGGGGCTGAGTACGAGCAGTACTTC. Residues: CASSRGAEYEQYF.

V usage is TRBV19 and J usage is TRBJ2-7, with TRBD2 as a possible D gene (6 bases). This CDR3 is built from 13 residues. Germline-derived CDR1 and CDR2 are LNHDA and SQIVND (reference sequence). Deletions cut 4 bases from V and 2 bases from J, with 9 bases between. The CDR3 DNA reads TGTGCCAGTAGTAGCGGGGAGACCTACGAGCAGTACTTC. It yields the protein CASSSGETYEQYF.

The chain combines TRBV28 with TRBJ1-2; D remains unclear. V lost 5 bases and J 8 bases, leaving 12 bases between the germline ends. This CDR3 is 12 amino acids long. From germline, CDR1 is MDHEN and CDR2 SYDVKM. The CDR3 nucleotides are TGTGCCAGCAGTCCGGGGAGTACCGGCTACACCTTC. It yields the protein CASSPGSTGYTF.

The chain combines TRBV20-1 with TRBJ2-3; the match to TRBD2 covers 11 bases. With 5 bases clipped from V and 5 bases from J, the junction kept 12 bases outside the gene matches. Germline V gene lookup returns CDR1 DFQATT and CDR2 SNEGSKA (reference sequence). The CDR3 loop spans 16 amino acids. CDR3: CSAFLIAGGSVDTQYF. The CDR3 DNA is TGCAGTGCTTTCTTAATAGCGGGAGGGAGTGTAGATACGCAGTATTTT.

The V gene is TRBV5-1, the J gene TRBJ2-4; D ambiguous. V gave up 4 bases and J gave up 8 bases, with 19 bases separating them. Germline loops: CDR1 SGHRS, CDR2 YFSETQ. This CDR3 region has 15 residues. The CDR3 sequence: CASSRWGNPEDIQYF. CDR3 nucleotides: TGCGCCAGCAGCCGATGGGGTAATCCTGAGGACATTCAGTACTTC.

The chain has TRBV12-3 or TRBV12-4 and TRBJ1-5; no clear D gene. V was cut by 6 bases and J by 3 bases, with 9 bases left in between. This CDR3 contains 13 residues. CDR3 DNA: TGTGCCAGCAGCCGCGGGGTCAATCAGCCCCAGCATTTT. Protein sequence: CASSRGVNQPQHF.